This T cell receptor beta chain was sequenced in a study of cytomegalovirus exposure and HLA in healthy donors. Turning to the study itself: Roughly 80 million unique TCRs from HLA-typed donors were held in an early data release.

Study results and caveats: TCR beta V- and J-gene trimming was later associated with a missense DCLRE1C variant. Donor immune exposure was known only as CMV serostatus.

The PCR ran on 60 Vbeta and 13 Jbeta primers. The table came from immunoSEQ multiplex PCR; TCRdb's copy has only in-frame clones and leaves some out. The sample holds 200,000 to 250,000 clones, around 88% seen once. Details on this clone: Antigen unknown.

The CDR3 spans 16 residues. Per the germline V gene, CDR1 is MNHNY and CDR2 is SVGAGI (reference sequence). V shed 7 bases and J 5 bases; nucleotides not matched to a gene: 14. Sequenced: PBMCs. V and J are TRBV6-6 and TRBJ1-2, with 9 bases that match TRBD1. The sequence derives from a woman aged 18-35 years in good health and CMV-seronegative. This chain's CDR3 is CASTTPGDRELYGYTF. As DNA, the CDR3 is TGTGCCAGCACTACCCCCGGGGACAGGGAGTTATATGGCTACACCTTC.